This TCR beta chain was sequenced in a study of monozygotic twins with inflammatory bowel disease. Study-wide findings and caveats: It was not supported that a single strong signal or clonotype was associated with IBD. Among the T cells, different subtypes could not be distinguished. On the inverse Simpson index, IBD patients scored lower for TCRbeta diversity than healthy co-twins.

Remarks on this clonotype: Its antigen is unknown.

Nested PCRs of approximately 17 and 9 cycles, two in total, were run on TCRalpha and TCRbeta cDNA. TCRdb derives one entry per CDR3 protein from the 5' RACE reads, leaving out DNA. Here the sample table reports 80,000 or so distinct CDR3 sequences. The sequence was collected from a human donor with ulcerative colitis or Crohn's disease, or a healthy co-twin of an affected twin (not recorded which). Material: blood.

CDR3 residues: CASRALGQGYGYTF. This rearrangement joins TRBV6-1 to TRBJ1-2; TCRdb calls TRBD1, which cannot be checked without DNA. The CDR3 extends over 14 amino acids. Germline V gives CDR1 MNHNS, CDR2 SASEGT.